The 26 T cell receptor beta chains reported below all come from one sample, sequenced in a study of shared clonotypes between healthy human individuals. Repertoires were generated with immunoSEQ multiplex PCR, while TCRdb's copy carries only in-frame clones and drops some. The top ten clones hold roughly 0.56% of a sample with about 1.1 million clones, 78% of them seen once. The sequenced material came from memory CD4+ T cells from PBMCs. The subset denotes: CD45RA-negative fraction. The receptor set was obtained from a man between 18 and 29 years old in good health. Some clones in this sample may be carry-over from other donors' samples.

The rearrangement joins TRBV7-2 to TRBJ2-2; D is uncertain. Trimming stripped 1 base from V and 3 bases from J, with 6 bases between. The CDR3 sequence is 14 residues long. The germline CDR1 and CDR2 sequences are SGHTA and FQGNSA. The CDR3 loop reads CASSLGWDTGELFF. The CDR3 DNA is TGTGCCAGCAGCTTAGGCTGGGACACCGGGGAGCTGTTTTTT.

The chain employs TRBV28 and TRBJ2-3; 10 bases line up with TRBD2. The V gene's germline CDR1 is MDHEN and CDR2 SYDVKM. The length of the CDR3 is 14 residues. The junction had 9 bases not matched to a gene; V was cut back by 10 bases and J by 5 bases. As DNA, the CDR3 is TGTGCCACCGAGCGGGAGGGGGCGGAAGATACGCAGTATTTT. This encodes CATEREGAEDTQYF.

The V gene is TRBV11-2, the J gene TRBJ2-1; the match to TRBD2 covers 14 bases. The CDR3 is 19 residues long. V lost 5 bases, J lost 6 bases, and 15 bases stayed unmatched. Germline values: CDR1 SGHAT, CDR2 FQNNGV. The CDR3 nucleotides are TGTGCCAGCAGCCTATTAGGGGGACTAGCGGGAGCTTCGCCCAATGAGCAGTTCTTC. As protein: CASSLLGGLAGASPNEQFF.

The CDR3: CASSDGTRPLDRHEQYF. The CDR3, as DNA: TGTGCCAGCAGTGACGGGACTAGACCCCTAGATCGCCACGAGCAGTACTTC. V gene TRBV6-4 combines with J gene TRBJ2-7; 8 nucleotides align to TRBD2. J lost 5 bases, V lost 2 bases, and 14 bases had no gene match. Germline V gives CDR1 MRHNA, CDR2 SNTAGT. The CDR3 loop spans 17 amino acids.

In its sample, this clone was seen a few times. The chain combines TRBV2 with TRBJ2-3, with TRBD2 matching over 8 bases. With V trimmed by 8 bases and J by 0 bases, 7 bases remained unmatched. There are 15 residues in the CDR3. The germline V gene encodes CDR1 SNHLY and CDR2 FYNNEI. The CDR3 reads CASGTRRTSTDTQYF. DNA for the CDR3: TGTGCCAGCGGGACTAGAAGAACTAGCACAGATACGCAGTATTTT.

The V gene is TRBV7-2, the J gene TRBJ2-1, with unresolved D. The germline V and J ends were trimmed by 1 base and 5 bases, with 12 bases remaining between them. This CDR3 region has 15 residues. CDR1 SGHTA and CDR2 FQGNSA come from the germline V gene. CDR3 sequence: CASSLDSTSHNEQFF. The CDR3 DNA sequence: TGTGCCAGCAGCTTAGACTCTACTTCCCACAATGAGCAGTTCTTC.

This clone was counted between two and nine times. Additional DNA sequences in this sample encode the identical CDR3. The chain uses TRBV2 and TRBJ2-1; 9 nucleotides agree with TRBD1. CDR1 and CDR2 from the germline V gene are SNHLY and FYNNEI. V gave up 8 bases and J gave up 7 bases; unmatched junction bases: 3. CDR3 length: 12 residues. The CDR3 loop is CASLDRGNEQFF. The CDR3 DNA reads TGTGCCAGCCTTGACAGGGGGAATGAGCAGTTCTTC. Using reference TRBV2 and TRBJ2-1 for the parts outside the CDR3, the full variable domain is EPEVTQTPSHQVTQMGQEVILRCVPISNHLYFYWYRQILGQKVEFLVSFYNNEISEKSEIFDDQFSVERPDGSNFTLKIRSTKLEDSAMYFCASLDRGNEQFFGPGTRLTVL.

This clone was seen a handful of times. The V call is TRBV2, the J call TRBJ2-2; 8 nucleotides align to TRBD2. Germline assignment: CDR1 SNHLY and CDR2 FYNNEI. The CDR3 is 16 residues long. V dropped 5 bases and J dropped 2; count of bases not matched to a gene: 7. CDR3 bases: TGTGCCAGCAGTACCGTTAGCGGGGAAAACACCGGGGAGCTGTTTTTT. This codes for CASSTVSGENTGELFF.

The rearrangement joins TRBV7-3 to TRBJ1-1; TRBD1 might be the D (6 bases). V was pared by 5 bases and J by 8 bases, with 12 bases between. CDR3 length: 12 amino acids. From germline, CDR1 is SGHTA and CDR2 FQGTGA. The CDR3 sequence is CASSRPGQEAFF. The CDR3 DNA follows: TGTGCCAGCAGCCGACCGGGACAAGAAGCTTTCTTT.

The V and J genes are TRBV29-1 and TRBJ1-2; tentatively, D is TRBD1 (6 bases). CDR3 length: 18 residues. CDR1 is SQVTM, CDR2 ANQGSEA, per germline. V was trimmed by 4 bases and J by 0 bases, leaving 24 bases between them. The CDR3 protein is CSVVPNYVGGRTNYGYTF. CDR3 DNA sequence: TGCAGCGTTGTGCCTAATTATGTCGGGGGGCGGACTAACTATGGCTACACCTTC.

A single count supports this clone. The V gene is TRBV5-4, the J gene TRBJ2-7; tentative D call: TRBD2 (5 bases). The ends were cut back, 0 bases at V and 3 bases at J, with 16 bases in the middle. The germline V gene has CDR1 SGHNT and CDR2 YYREEE (reference sequence). The CDR3 totals 16 residues. DNA of the CDR3: TGTGCCAGCAGCTTGGGCGTGGGCGCTAGCCGCTACGAGCAGTACTTC. Translated: CASSLGVGASRYEQYF.

The J gene is TRBJ2-1, the V gene TRBV4-3; the match to TRBD2 covers 8 bases. CDR3 length: 16 amino acids. Unmatched junction bases numbered 11, after V lost 3 bases and J lost 7 bases. Per germline, CDR1 LGHNA and CDR2 YSLEER. CDR3 region: CASSHPRAGGGNEQFF. The CDR3 DNA sequence: TGCGCCAGCAGCCATCCAAGGGCGGGAGGTGGGAATGAGCAGTTCTTC.

The rearrangement links TRBV11-2 to TRBJ2-3; no firm D call. The germline gives CDR1 SGHAT, CDR2 FQNNGV. The CDR3 length is 13 residues. The V end was cut by 1 base, the J end by 7 bases, with 9 bases between. CDR3 residues: CASSLGALNTQYF. CDR3 bases: TGTGCCAGCAGCTTAGGGGCCCTGAATACGCAGTATTTT.

The chain is built from TRBV28 and TRBJ1-5; no definite D call. Germline loops: CDR1 MDHEN, CDR2 SYDVKM. Trimming pared 2 bases from V and 5 bases from J, leaving 10 bases between. The CDR3 extends over 14 amino acids. CDR3 loop: CASSLASDYQPQHF. The CDR3 DNA follows: TGTGCCAGCAGTTTAGCCTCGGATTATCAGCCCCAGCATTTT.

V and J are TRBV7-8 and TRBJ2-7; no definite D call. Germline V lookup: CDR1 SGHVS, CDR2 FQNEAQ. CDR3 length: 15 amino acids. Trimming left V 1 base short and J 4 bases short, with 14 bases between. The DNA for the CDR3 is TGTGCCAGCAGCTTAGGGATGGGTGGTGGGTACGAGCAGTACTTC. Translating gives CASSLGMGGGYEQYF.

The V gene is TRBV29-1, the J gene TRBJ2-7; possibly TRBD2 for D (6 bases). The V end was cut by 4 bases, the J end by 6 bases, with 13 bases between. The CDR3 covers 12 residues. Germline values: CDR1 SQVTM, CDR2 ANQGSEA. CDR3 DNA sequence: TGCAGCGTTGGCATCAGGAGGGGCGAGCAGTACTTC. Amino acids: CSVGIRRGEQYF.

This chain connects TRBV5-4 to TRBJ2-5; 8 bases line up with TRBD2. CDR3 length: 13 residues. Germline CDR1 SGHNT, CDR2 YYREEE (reference sequence). The ends lost 6 bases at V and 4 bases at J; junction bases unmatched: 5. In DNA form, the CDR3 reads TGTGCCAGCAACCCGGGAGGGGGAGAGACCCAGTACTTC. Its protein is CASNPGGGETQYF.

Comment on this clone: Other nucleotide sequences from this sample produce the same CDR3. J is TRBJ2-5 and V is TRBV15; maybe TRBD2 (6 bases). CDR1 and CDR2 (germline): LNHNV, YYDKDF (reference sequence). The CDR3 consists of 14 residues. Trimming shortened V by 3 bases and J by 0 bases, and 8 bases separated the two germline ends. The CDR3: CATSRGGDQETQYF. DNA of the CDR3: TGTGCCACCAGCAGGGGGGGAGACCAAGAGACCCAGTACTTC.

For the CDR3, the DNA is TGTGCCAGCGCCACGGGGCGCACCACAGATACGCAGTATTTT. Protein: CASATGRTTDTQYF. The V call is TRBV6-1, the J call TRBJ2-3, with D perhaps given as TRBD1 or TRBD2 (5 bases each). Germline V gene sequence: CDR1 MNHNS, CDR2 SASEGT. The CDR3 is made up of 14 amino acids. With 8 bases removed from V and 2 bases from J, the gap between germline ends came to 14 bases.

This rearrangement joins TRBV7-8 to TRBJ2-6; D gene uncertain. The CDR3 spans 18 residues. Germline V gene lookup returns CDR1 SGHVS and CDR2 FQNEAQ. With 1 base removed from V and 0 bases from J, the gap between germline ends came to 13 bases. CDR3 sequence reads: CASSLGYQSNSGANVLTF. For the CDR3, the DNA is TGTGCCAGCAGCTTAGGCTACCAAAGTAACTCTGGGGCCAACGTCCTGACTTTC.

The chain is built from TRBV7-2 and TRBJ2-1, with TRBD2 matching 8 bases. V lost 5 bases and J lost 6; bases outside the gene matches: 6. The CDR3 has 14 amino acids. In germline, CDR1 is SGHTA, CDR2 FQGNSA. CDR3 residues: CASSLWTSSNEQFF. The CDR3 coding sequence is TGTGCCAGCAGCCTTTGGACTAGCTCCAATGAGCAGTTCTTC.

The chain recombines TRBV7-2 with TRBJ2-5, with a tentative D call TRBD1 (6 bases). CDR3 length equals 13 residues. V was trimmed by 5 bases and J by 5 bases, leaving 12 bases between them. Germline CDR1 reads SGHTA; CDR2 reads FQGNSA. This CDR3 reads CASSPQGYETQYF. The CDR3 DNA is TGTGCCAGCAGCCCACAGGGCTATGAGACCCAGTACTTC.

The CDR3 region has the DNA TGTGCCAGCAGCGTACGCCCAGGAAGTAATGAAAAACTGTTTTTT. It yields the protein CASSVRPGSNEKLFF. This chain connects TRBV9 to TRBJ1-4, with no clear D. The germline V and J ends were trimmed by 1 base and 4 bases, with 11 bases remaining between them. This CDR3 contains 15 residues. CDR1 SGDLS and CDR2 YYNGEE come from the germline V gene.

This chain connects TRBV18 to TRBJ1-5; 7 nucleotides line up with TRBD1. The J segment lost 1 base and the V segment lost 5 bases, leaving 5 bases of the junction unmatched. The CDR3 spans 15 residues. Germline V gene lookup returns CDR1 KGHSH and CDR2 LQKENI. The CDR3 DNA follows: TGTGCCAGCTCATCCGGACAGGCCAGCAATCAGCCCCAGCATTTT. Its protein product is CASSSGQASNQPQHF.

As DNA, the CDR3 is TGCGCCAGCAGCTTGACCACGGGATTCAACACTGAAGCTTTCTTT. It codes for CASSLTTGFNTEAFF. This chain connects TRBV5-1 to TRBJ1-1; no definite D call. The germline V gene has CDR1 SGHRS and CDR2 YFSETQ. This CDR3 has 15 residues. V was trimmed by 1 base and J by 2 bases, leaving 12 bases between them.

The chain combines TRBV7-8 with TRBJ1-4; D gene uncertain. Between the trimmed V and J ends, which lost 0 bases and 5 bases, there was a span of 10 bases. Germline V gene sequence: CDR1 SGHVS, CDR2 FQNEAQ. The CDR3 runs 15 residues. DNA of the CDR3: TGTGCCAGCAGCTTAGCAGGGCAGCCCAATGAAAAACTGTTTTTT. Its translation: CASSLAGQPNEKLFF.